These 21 T cell receptor beta chains were all obtained from the same sample, sequenced in a study of blood T cell repertoires in COVID-19 (dated by TCRdb to 2018 to 2020). Library method: the immunoSEQ multiplex PCR assay. Imported from immuneACCESS, the table was reduced by TCRdb to in-frame sequences with V and J called. These copies leave out some clones; in studies compared against another copy, an unresolved V gene accounts for under half, and the cause of the remainder is not known. The sample has about 220,000 clones on record, around 82% of them singletons. Clones ranked in the top ten supply less than 2.5% of the sample. Sequencing was performed on peripheral blood. The receptors were sampled from a woman aged 60-70 years with acute or convalescent COVID-19.

The gene calls are TRBV30 and TRBJ2-5; 9 bases are a match to TRBD1. CDR3 length: 16 amino acids. After removal of 1 base from V and 7 bases from J, the junction contained 13 bases not matched to a gene. Per germline, CDR1 GTSNPN and CDR2 SVGIG (reference sequence). The DNA of the CDR3 is TGTGCCTGGAGTGCCTCCCGGGACAGGGAAAGAAGGACCCAGTACTTC. Its protein is CAWSASRDRERRTQYF.

The genes are TRBV9 and TRBJ2-2; TRBD2 aligns across 9 bases. The germline V gene has CDR1 SGDLS and CDR2 YYNGEE. The CDR3 covers 16 residues. V gave up 2 bases and J gave up 4 bases; unmatched junction bases: 6. The CDR3 loop reads CASSVAGGLSTGELFF. CDR3 DNA sequence: TGTGCCAGCAGCGTTGCGGGGGGGCTTAGCACCGGGGAGCTGTTTTTT. Full variable domain (remainder filled in from reference TRBV9 and TRBJ2-2): DSGVTQTPKHLITATGQRVTLRCSPRSGDLSVYWYQQSLDQGLQFLIQYYNGEERAKGNILERFSAQQFPDLHSELNLSSLELGDSALYFCASSVAGGLSTGELFFGEGSRLTVL.

CDR3 residues: CASSPPGLAGVSSYNEQFF. The CDR3 DNA is TGTGCCAGCAGCCCCCCAGGACTAGCGGGGGTGAGCTCCTACAATGAGCAGTTCTTC. This chain links TRBV5-4 with TRBJ2-1, with TRBD2 identical over 13 bases. This CDR3 comprises 19 residues. Germline lookup yields CDR1 SGHNT and CDR2 YYREEE (reference sequence). With 4 bases clipped from V and 0 bases from J, the junction kept 10 bases outside the gene matches. Full variable domain (remainder filled in from reference TRBV5-4 and TRBJ2-1): ETGVTQSPTHLIKTRGQQVTLRCSSQSGHNTVSWYQQALGQGPQFIFQYYREEENGRGNFPPRFSGLQFPNYSSELNVNALELDDSALYLCASSPPGLAGVSSYNEQFFGPGTRLTVL.

The rearrangement joins TRBV6-5 to TRBJ1-1, with a possible D match to TRBD1 (6 bases). Trimming removed 5 bases at V and 6 bases at J, with 19 bases between. The CDR3 covers 15 residues. The germline CDR1 and CDR2 sequences are MNHEY and SVGAGI. This CDR3 is CASSRGDRRGAEAFF. For the CDR3, the DNA is TGTGCCAGCAGTAGGGGTGACAGGCGAGGGGCTGAAGCTTTCTTT.

This chain joins TRBV2 and TRBJ1-1; 7 bases align to TRBD1. Trimming cost V 4 bases and J 3 bases; bases outside gene matches: 11. Germline V gene sequence: CDR1 SNHLY, CDR2 FYNNEI. The CDR3 spans 16 residues. The CDR3 bases are TGTGCCAGCAGTGGAGACACGACAGGGATGGACACTGAAGCTTTCTTT. This translates into CASSGDTTGMDTEAFF.

V is TRBV6-5 and J is TRBJ1-4, with a possible D match to TRBD1 (5 bases). Germline V gene sequence: CDR1 MNHEY, CDR2 SVGAGI. This CDR3 comprises 11 residues. Trimming took off 8 bases at V and 8 bases at J, with 9 bases between the two ends. The CDR3 DNA follows: TGTGCCAGCGGCAGGGCGGAAAAACTGTTTTTT. Translation gives CASGRAEKLFF.

The rearrangement joins TRBV3-1 (or the pseudogene TRBV3-2) to TRBJ1-2; D ambiguous. This CDR3 spans 13 amino acids. Looked up from germline, CDR1 is LGHDT and CDR2 is YNNKEL (reference sequence). Trimming cost V 4 bases and J 8 bases, with 14 bases left between them. CDR3 nucleotides: TGTGCCAGCAGCCCCGATGTTAGAGAGGGCTACACCTTC. Amino acid sequence: CASSPDVREGYTF.

V and J are TRBV29-1 and TRBJ2-1; 10 bases line up with TRBD2. The CDR3 has 14 amino acids. Trimming at V came to 2 bases and at J to 9 bases, leaving 7 bases not matched to a gene. Germline loops: CDR1 SQVTM, CDR2 ANQGSEA. For the CDR3, the DNA is TGCAGCGTTGAATGGTCTAGCGGGGGAGGTGAGCAGTTCTTC. Translation: CSVEWSSGGGEQFF.

The J gene is TRBJ1-1, the V gene TRBV4-2; 8 bases match TRBD1. The CDR3 consists of 18 residues. The trim removed 4 bases at V and 0 bases at J, leaving 13 bases unmatched. The germline gives CDR1 LGHNA, CDR2 YNFKEQ. The CDR3 DNA reads TGTGCCAGCAGCCCTTTTGCCTTAATGGACAGGGTGAACACTGAAGCTTTCTTT. Translation: CASSPFALMDRVNTEAFF.

The sample holds one count of this clone. The chain employs TRBV9 and TRBJ2-2; D is uncertain. Trimming took 1 base from V and 0 from J, leaving 4 bases between them. This CDR3 has 14 residues. Germline V gene data show CDR1 as SGDLS and CDR2 as YYNGEE. As DNA, the CDR3 is TGTGCCAGCAGCGTAACATCGAACACCGGGGAGCTGTTTTTT. Its protein is CASSVTSNTGELFF.

The chain combines TRBV18 with TRBJ2-6; no definite D call. The CDR3 spans 16 residues. Trimming removed 1 base from V and 0 bases from J, with 7 bases in between. CDR1 is KGHSH, CDR2 LQKENI, per germline. CDR3 bases: TGTGCCAGCTCACCACAACTAAACTCTGGGGCCAACGTCCTGACTTTC. Its translation is CASSPQLNSGANVLTF.

The J gene is TRBJ1-2, the V gene TRBV5-5, with D maybe TRBD1 (5 bases). Germline loops: CDR1 SGHKS, CDR2 YYEKEE (reference sequence). The ends were cut back, 0 bases at V and 2 bases at J, with 14 bases in the middle. The CDR3 runs to 16 residues. The chain's CDR3 is CASSLVFRASNYGYTF. The CDR3 DNA sequence: TGTGCCAGCAGCTTGGTTTTCAGGGCGTCGAACTATGGCTACACCTTC.

This sequence joins TRBV10-3 and TRBJ1-2; weak D call: TRBD1 (6 bases). The germline CDR1 and CDR2 sequences are ENHRY and SYGVKD. V dropped 3 bases and J dropped 2 bases, with 7 bases sitting between them. The CDR3 is 13 amino acids. The CDR3 sequence: CAISEQGNYGYTF. The CDR3 DNA reads as TGTGCCATCAGTGAACAGGGAAACTATGGCTACACCTTC.

The V and J genes are TRBV7-9 and TRBJ2-7; 7 bases map to TRBD1. CDR1 is SEHNR, CDR2 FQNEAQ, per germline (reference sequence). This CDR3 comprises 15 residues. V lost 0 bases to trimming and J lost 2 bases; unmatched junction nucleotides: 4. The CDR3, as DNA: TGTGCCAGCAGCTTAGCCCAGGGGGTCACCTACGAGCAGTACTTC. Protein sequence: CASSLAQGVTYEQYF.

The gene calls are TRBV30 and TRBJ2-1; maybe TRBD2 (6 bases). The CDR3 sequence is 11 residues long. Germline V gene data show CDR1 as GTSNPN and CDR2 as SVGIG (reference sequence). CDR3: CACGANNEQFF. CDR3 sequence (DNA): TGTGCGTGCGGGGCCAACAATGAGCAGTTCTTC. Using reference TRBV30 and TRBJ2-1 for the parts outside the CDR3, the full variable domain is SQTIHQWPATLVQPVGSPLSLECTVEGTSNPNLYWYRQAAGRGLQLLFYSVGIGQISSEVPQNLSASRPQDRQFILSSKKLLLSDSGFYLCACGANNEQFFGPGTRLTVL.

The chain links TRBV5-5 to TRBJ1-5, with D perhaps TRBD1 (6 bases). Germline values: CDR1 SGHKS, CDR2 YYEKEE (reference sequence). This CDR3 region has 14 residues. Trimming removed 4 bases at V and 4 bases at J, with 12 bases between. This CDR3 is CASSIQGVNQPQHF. In DNA form, the CDR3 reads TGTGCCAGCAGCATACAGGGAGTGAATCAGCCCCAGCATTTT.

The V gene is TRBV5-1, the J gene TRBJ1-1; D is perhaps TRBD1 (5 bases). Trimming stripped 4 bases from V and 8 bases from J, with 9 bases between. Looked up from germline, CDR1 is SGHRS and CDR2 is YFSETQ. The CDR3 totals 11 residues. CDR3 residues: CASSLQGEAFF. The CDR3, as DNA: TGCGCCAGCAGCCTCCAGGGAGAAGCTTTCTTT.

This chain joins TRBV9 and TRBJ2-5, with D perhaps TRBD1 (5 bases). The ends were cut back, 0 bases at V and 2 bases at J, with 17 bases in the middle. This CDR3 has 17 amino acids. From germline, CDR1 is SGDLS and CDR2 YYNGEE. The DNA of the CDR3 is TGTGCCAGCAGCGTAGGGTTGGCCAAGGCAGGGCAAGAGACCCAGTACTTC. It encodes CASSVGLAKAGQETQYF.

The chain joins TRBV11-3 to TRBJ2-3; TRBD2 aligns across 13 bases. This CDR3 has 16 amino acids. Per germline, CDR1 SGHNT and CDR2 YENEEA. V lost 0 bases, J lost 3 bases, and 0 bases stayed unmatched. In DNA form, the CDR3 reads TGTGCCAGCAGCTTAGAGACTAGCGGGGGGACAGATACGCAGTATTTT. It yields the protein CASSLETSGGTDTQYF. Supplemented by reference TRBV11-3 and TRBJ2-3, the full variable domain reads EAGVVQSPRYKIIEKKQPVAFWCNPISGHNTLYWYLQNLGQGPELLIRYENEEAVDDSQLPKDRFSAERLKGVDSTLKIQPAELGDSAVYLCASSLETSGGTDTQYFGPGTRLTVL.

This clone was observed a single time. The chain carries TRBV10-1 and TRBJ1-1; perhaps TRBD1 as D (5 bases). V was trimmed by 4 bases and J by 4 bases, leaving 10 bases between them. Germline values: CDR1 WNHNN, CDR2 SYGVQD (reference sequence). The CDR3 length is 13 residues. CDR3 DNA: TGCGCCAGCAGTGGCCAGGGTTTCACTGAAGCTTTCTTT. Residues: CASSGQGFTEAFF.

The chain employs TRBV19 and TRBJ1-3; 7 bases are shared with TRBD1. In germline, CDR1 is LNHDA, CDR2 SQIVND (reference sequence). Germline trimming cut 4 bases from V and 2 bases from J; bases unmatched to any gene: 2. This CDR3 is 14 amino acids long. This CDR3 reads CASSTGTAGNTIYF. The CDR3 DNA sequence: TGTGCCAGTAGTACCGGGACAGCTGGAAACACCATATATTTT.